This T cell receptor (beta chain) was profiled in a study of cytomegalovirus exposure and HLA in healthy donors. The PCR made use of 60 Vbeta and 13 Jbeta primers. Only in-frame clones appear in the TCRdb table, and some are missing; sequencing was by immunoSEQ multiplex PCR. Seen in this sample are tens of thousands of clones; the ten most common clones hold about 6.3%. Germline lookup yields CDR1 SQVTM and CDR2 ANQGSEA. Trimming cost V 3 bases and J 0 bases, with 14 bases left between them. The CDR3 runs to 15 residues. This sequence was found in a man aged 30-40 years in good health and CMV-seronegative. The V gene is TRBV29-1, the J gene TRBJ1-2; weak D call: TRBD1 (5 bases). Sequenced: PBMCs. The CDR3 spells CSVEGRGRANYGYTF. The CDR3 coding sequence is TGCAGCGTTGAGGGGCGGGGGAGAGCTAACTATGGCTACACCTTC.